This TCR beta chain was sequenced in a study of cytomegalovirus exposure and HLA in healthy donors listed by TCRdb under 2017. Some background on the complete study: According to a later analysis, the approximately 120 validation repertoires were produced on the same platform as the 666 repertoires of the first cohort. To predict cytomegalovirus infection status, the study combined high-throughput TCR immunosequencing, statistical association of individual TCRs with disease status, and machine learning. A separate validation cohort of approximately 130 different subjects was used in addition to the approximately 670-subject first cohort. The study aimed to test whether cataloging public T cell receptors could reveal signatures of past pathogen exposure.

The library was built by means of the immunoSEQ multiplex PCR assay. The authors' analysis ran thus. A statistical classification framework was built for diagnosing cytomegalovirus status from the catalog of TCR beta chain sequences. Sourced from immuneACCESS, this table was stored by TCRdb with only in-frame sequences that have V and J called. A share of the clones is absent; for the studies checked, an unresolved V gene accounts for under half, and the remainder has no known explanation. The V and J calls and clone size come from that table; D and trimming were worked out from the DNA. The sample profile shows 220,000 or so clones; around four fifths of them were found once. The ten largest account for over 12% of the sample. What the work shows at the level of the full study, not this receptor alone: In vitro tests confirmed that a few of the cytomegalovirus-associated TCR beta chains recognize cytomegalovirus antigens. The validation cohort had no HLA typing available for a later analysis, so co-occurrence within that cohort was assessed over all 120 or so repertoires. Of the cluster scores, roughly 95% were above 0 in a later analysis, which found that TCRs clustered in the first cohort also tended to co-occur in the 110 or so validation repertoires. While some public TCRs were present in many individuals, most TCR sequences turned up only very rarely across donors. The classifier was reported to diagnose cytomegalovirus status with high specificity and sensitivity in both the original cohort and the validation cohort. A total of fewer than 200 TCR beta chains were listed by the study as associated with cytomegalovirus. According to the authors, the approach could potentially be generalized to other disease states and immunological phenotypes.

This clone was seen a handful of times. The specificity of this receptor is unknown. No qualities accompany the bases; no much larger clone lies one base away. Separate from the roughly 650-subject first cohort, the validation cohort of roughly 120 subjects was the group to which the donors belonged. Sequenced material: PBMCs. This clonotype originated in a woman under 40 in good health and CMV-seropositive.

The nucleotide sequence reads TGTGCCAGCAGTTTCTCAGGGGCCGGGGAGCTGTTTTTT. This translates into CASSFSGAGELFF. This chain is built from TRBV27 and TRBJ2-2, and possibly TRBD1, on 6 matching bases. CDR1 and CDR2 are read off the germline V gene (reference sequence) as MNHEY and SMNVEV. From cysteine to phenylalanine, the CDR3 is 13 amino acids long. Left in the record is the CDR3 DNA by itself, 39 bases read in frame from the first base. V sheds 3 bases and J sheds 6 bases, leaving 8 bases between their ends.